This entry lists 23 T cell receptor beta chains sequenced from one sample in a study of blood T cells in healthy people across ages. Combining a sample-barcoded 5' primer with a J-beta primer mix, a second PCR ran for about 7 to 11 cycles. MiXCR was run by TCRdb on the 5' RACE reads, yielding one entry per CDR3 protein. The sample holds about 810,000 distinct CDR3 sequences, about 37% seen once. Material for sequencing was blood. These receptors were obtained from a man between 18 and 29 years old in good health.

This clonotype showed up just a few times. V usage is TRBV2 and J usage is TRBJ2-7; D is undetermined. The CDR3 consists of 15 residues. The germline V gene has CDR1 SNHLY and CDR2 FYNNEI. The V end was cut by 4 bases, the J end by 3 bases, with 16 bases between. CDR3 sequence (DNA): TGTGCCAGCAGTGCCAGAGACAACATAGGCTACGAGCAGTACTTC. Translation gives CASSARDNIGYEQYF.

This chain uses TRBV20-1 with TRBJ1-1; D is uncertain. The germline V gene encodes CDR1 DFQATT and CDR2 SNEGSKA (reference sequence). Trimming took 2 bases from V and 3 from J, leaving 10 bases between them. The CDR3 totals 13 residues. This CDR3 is CSARWSTHTEAFF. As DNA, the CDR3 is TGCAGTGCTAGATGGAGCACCCACACTGAAGCTTTCTTT.

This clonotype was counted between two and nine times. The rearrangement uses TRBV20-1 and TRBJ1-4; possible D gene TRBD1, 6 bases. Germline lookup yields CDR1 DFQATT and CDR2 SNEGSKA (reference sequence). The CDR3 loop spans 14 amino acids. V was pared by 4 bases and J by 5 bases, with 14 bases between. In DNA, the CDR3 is TGCAGTGCTACCCCGACAGGTGGCAATGAAAAACTGTTTTTT. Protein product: CSATPTGGNEKLFF.

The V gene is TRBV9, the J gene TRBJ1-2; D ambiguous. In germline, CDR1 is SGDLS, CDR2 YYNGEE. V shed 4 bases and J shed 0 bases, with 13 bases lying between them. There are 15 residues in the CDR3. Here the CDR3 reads CASSLGSAANYGYTF. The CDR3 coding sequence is TGTGCCAGCAGCCTAGGGTCGGCAGCTAACTATGGCTACACCTTC. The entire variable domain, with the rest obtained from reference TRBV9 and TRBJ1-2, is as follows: DSGVTQTPKHLITATGQRVTLRCSPRSGDLSVYWYQQSLDQGLQFLIQYYNGEERAKGNILERFSAQQFPDLHSELNLSSLELGDSALYFCASSLGSAANYGYTFGSGTRLTVV.

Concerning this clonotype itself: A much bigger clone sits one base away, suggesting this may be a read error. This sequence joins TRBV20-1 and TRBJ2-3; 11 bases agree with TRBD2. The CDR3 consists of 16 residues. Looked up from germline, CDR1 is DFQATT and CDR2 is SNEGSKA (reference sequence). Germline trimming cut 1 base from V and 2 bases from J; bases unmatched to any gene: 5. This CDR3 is CSARAASGGSTDTQYF. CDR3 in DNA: TGCAGTGCTAGAGCGGCTAGCGGGGGGTCCACAGATACGCAGTATTTT.

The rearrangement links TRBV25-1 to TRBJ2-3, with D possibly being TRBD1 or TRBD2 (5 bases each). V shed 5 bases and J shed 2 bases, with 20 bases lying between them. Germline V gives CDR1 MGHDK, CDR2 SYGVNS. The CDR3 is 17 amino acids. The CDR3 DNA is TGTGCCAGCAGTCCCAATCACCGGGGACCACTCACAGATACGCAGTATTTT. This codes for CASSPNHRGPLTDTQYF.

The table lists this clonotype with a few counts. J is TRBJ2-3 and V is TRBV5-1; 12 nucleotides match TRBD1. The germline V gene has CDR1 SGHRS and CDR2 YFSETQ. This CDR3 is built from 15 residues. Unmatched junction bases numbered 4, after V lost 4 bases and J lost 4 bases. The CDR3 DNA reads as TGCGCCAGCAGCCACCGGGACAGGGGGCCAGATACGCAGTATTTT. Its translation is CASSHRDRGPDTQYF.

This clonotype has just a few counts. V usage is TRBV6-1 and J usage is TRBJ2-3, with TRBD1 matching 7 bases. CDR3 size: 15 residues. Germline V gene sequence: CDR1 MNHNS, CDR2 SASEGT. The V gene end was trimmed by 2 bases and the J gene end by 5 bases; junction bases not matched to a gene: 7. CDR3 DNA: TGTGCCAGCAGTGAAATACAGGGGCCGCAAGATACGCAGTATTTT. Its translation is CASSEIQGPQDTQYF.

The DNA of the CDR3 is TGTGCCAGCAGTGAGGACAGGGTCGCTCCCAGAAGCAATCAGCCCCAGCATTTT. Translated, it gives CASSEDRVAPRSNQPQHF. The J gene is TRBJ1-5, the V gene TRBV6-1, with 8 bases matching TRBD1. V was clipped by 3 bases and J by 1 base; unmatched bases: 11. The CDR3 has 18 amino acids. The germline gives CDR1 MNHNS, CDR2 SASEGT.

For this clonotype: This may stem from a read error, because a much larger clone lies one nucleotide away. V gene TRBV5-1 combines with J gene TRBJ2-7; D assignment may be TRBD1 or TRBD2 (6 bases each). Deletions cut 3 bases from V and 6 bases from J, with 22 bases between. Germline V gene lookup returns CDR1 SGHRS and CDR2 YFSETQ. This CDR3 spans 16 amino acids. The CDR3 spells CASSSGRTANICEQYF. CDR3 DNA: TGCGCCAGCAGCTCAGGGAGGACAGCAAATATTTGCGAGCAGTACTTC.

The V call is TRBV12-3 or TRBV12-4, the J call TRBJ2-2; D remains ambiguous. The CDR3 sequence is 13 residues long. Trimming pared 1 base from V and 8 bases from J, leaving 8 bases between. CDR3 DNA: TGTGCCAGCAGTTTAGTTTCGAGTGGGGAGCTGTTTTTT. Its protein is CASSLVSSGELFF.

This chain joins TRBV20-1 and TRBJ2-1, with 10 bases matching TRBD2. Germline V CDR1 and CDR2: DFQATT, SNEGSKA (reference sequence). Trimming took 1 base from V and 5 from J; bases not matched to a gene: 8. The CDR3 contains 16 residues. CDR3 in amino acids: CSARVTAGGQNNEQFF. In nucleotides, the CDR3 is TGCAGTGCTAGAGTGACAGCGGGGGGGCAAAACAATGAGCAGTTCTTC.

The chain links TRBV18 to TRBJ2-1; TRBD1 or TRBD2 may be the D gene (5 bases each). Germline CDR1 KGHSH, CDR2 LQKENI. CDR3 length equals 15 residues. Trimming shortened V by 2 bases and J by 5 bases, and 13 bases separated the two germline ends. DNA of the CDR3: TGTGCCAGCTCACCAGGGACCCCCCCCGACAATGAGCAGTTCTTC. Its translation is CASSPGTPPDNEQFF.

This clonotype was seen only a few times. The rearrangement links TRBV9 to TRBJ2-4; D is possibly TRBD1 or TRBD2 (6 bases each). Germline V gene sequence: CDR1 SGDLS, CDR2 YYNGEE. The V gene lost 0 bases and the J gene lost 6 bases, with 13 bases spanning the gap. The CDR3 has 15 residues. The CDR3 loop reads CASSVGTGAGNIQYF. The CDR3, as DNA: TGTGCCAGCAGCGTAGGGACGGGGGCCGGAAACATTCAGTACTTC.

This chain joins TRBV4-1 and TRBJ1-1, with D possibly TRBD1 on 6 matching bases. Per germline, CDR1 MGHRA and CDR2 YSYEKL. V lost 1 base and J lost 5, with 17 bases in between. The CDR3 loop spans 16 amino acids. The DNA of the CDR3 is TGCGCCAGCAGCCAAGTTATGGACGGGGGCAGGACTGAAGCTTTCTTT. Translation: CASSQVMDGGRTEAFF.

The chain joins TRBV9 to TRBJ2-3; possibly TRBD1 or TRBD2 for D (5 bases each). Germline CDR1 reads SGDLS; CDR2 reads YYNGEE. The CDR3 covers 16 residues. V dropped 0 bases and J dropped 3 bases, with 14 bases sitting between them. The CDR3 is CASSVAGAPTTDTQYF. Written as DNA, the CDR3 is TGTGCCAGCAGCGTAGCCGGGGCCCCCACTACAGATACGCAGTATTTT.

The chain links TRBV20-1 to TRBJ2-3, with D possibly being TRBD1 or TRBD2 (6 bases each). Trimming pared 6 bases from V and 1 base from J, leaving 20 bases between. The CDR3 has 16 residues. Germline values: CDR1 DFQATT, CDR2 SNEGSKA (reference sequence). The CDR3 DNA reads TGCAGTGCCGCATGGGGGGTGGGGGGCGGCACAGATACGCAGTATTTT. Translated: CSAAWGVGGGTDTQYF.

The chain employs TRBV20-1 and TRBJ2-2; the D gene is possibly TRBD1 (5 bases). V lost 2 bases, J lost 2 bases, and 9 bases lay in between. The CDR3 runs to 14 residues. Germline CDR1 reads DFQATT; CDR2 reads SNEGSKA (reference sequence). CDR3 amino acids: CSARKTDNTGELFF. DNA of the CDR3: TGCAGTGCTAGAAAGACAGATAACACCGGGGAGCTGTTTTTT.

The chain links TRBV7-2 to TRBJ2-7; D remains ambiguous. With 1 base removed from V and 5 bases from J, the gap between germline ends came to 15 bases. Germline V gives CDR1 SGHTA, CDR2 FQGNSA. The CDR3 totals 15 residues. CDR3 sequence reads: CASSLDLGSSHEQYF. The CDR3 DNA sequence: TGTGCCAGCAGCTTAGATTTAGGTAGTAGTCACGAGCAGTACTTC. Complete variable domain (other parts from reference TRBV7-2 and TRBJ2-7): GAGVSQSPSNKVTEKGKDVELRCDPISGHTALYWYRQSLGQGLEFLIYFQGNSAPDKSGLPSDRFSAERTGGSVSTLTIQRTQQEDSAVYLCASSLDLGSSHEQYFGPGTRLTVT.

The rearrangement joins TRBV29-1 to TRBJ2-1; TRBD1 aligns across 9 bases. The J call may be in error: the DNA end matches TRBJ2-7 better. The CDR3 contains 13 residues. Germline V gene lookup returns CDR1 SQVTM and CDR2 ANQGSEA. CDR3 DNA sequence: TGCAGCGGAGACAGGGGGACCTACAATGAGCAGTACTTC. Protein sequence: CSGDRGTYNEQYF.

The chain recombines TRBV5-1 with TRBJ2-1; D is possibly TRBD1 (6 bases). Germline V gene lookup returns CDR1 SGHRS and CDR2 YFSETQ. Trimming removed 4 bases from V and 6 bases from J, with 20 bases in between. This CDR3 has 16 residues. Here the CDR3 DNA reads TGCGCCAGCAGCGTTTCCGGGACAAGACTCACCAATGAGCAGTTCTTC. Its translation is CASSVSGTRLTNEQFF.

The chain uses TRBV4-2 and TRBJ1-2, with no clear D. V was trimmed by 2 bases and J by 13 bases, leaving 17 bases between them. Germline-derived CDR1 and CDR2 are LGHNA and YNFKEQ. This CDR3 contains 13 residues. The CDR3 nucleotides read TGTGCCAGCAGCCAATCTCCATTGGGGTCGGGCACCTTC. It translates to CASSQSPLGSGTF.

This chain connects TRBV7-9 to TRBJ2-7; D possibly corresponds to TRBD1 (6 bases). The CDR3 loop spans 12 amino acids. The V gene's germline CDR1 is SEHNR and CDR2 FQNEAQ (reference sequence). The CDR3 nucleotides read TGTGCAACAGGGAGCTCCTACAATGAGCAGTACTTC. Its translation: CATGSSYNEQYF.